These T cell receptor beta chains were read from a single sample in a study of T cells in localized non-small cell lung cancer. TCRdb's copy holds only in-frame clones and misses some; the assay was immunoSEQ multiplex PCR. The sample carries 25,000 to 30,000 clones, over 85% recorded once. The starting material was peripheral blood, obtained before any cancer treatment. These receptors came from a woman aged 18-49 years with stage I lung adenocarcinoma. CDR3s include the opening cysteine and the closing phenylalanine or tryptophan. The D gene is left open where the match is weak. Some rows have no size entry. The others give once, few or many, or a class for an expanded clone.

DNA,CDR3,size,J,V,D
TGTGCCAGCAGCTTAGTGGGGGCGAATGAGCAGTTCTTC,CASSLVGANEQFF,once,TRBJ2-1,TRBV7-2,-
TGTGCCAGCAGCGCCGGACTCTACAATGAGCAGTTCTTC,CASSAGLYNEQFF,-,TRBJ2-1,TRBV9,-
TGTGCCAGCAGCCCCGGGCGAAACATTCAGTACTTC,CASSPGRNIQYF,-,TRBJ2-4,TRBV11-2,-
TGTGCCAGCAGCTTAAGTGGGACTTACAATGAGCAGTTCTTC,CASSLSGTYNEQFF,-,TRBJ2-1,TRBV11-2,-
TGTGCCAGCAGCTTAGTCGGTGGGGTCAACTATGGCTACACCTTC,CASSLVGGVNYGYTF,-,TRBJ1-2,TRBV7-9,-
TGTGCCAGCAGTGAACGACAGAGCAATCAGCCCCAGCATTTT,CASSERQSNQPQHF,-,TRBJ1-5,TRBV2,-
TGCGCCAGCAGCAAAAACCAAATTGTCCATGAGCAGTTCTTC,CASSKNQIVHEQFF,-,TRBJ2-1,TRBV5-1,-
TGTGCCAGCAGCCCTGGACTAGCGGGAGAATCAGACTTCTTC,CASSPGLAGESDFF,-,TRBJ2-1,TRBV7-2,TRBD2
TGTGCCAGCAGCCAAGGGGTAGCGGGAGTGGGTTACGAGCAGTACTTC,CASSQGVAGVGYEQYF,-,TRBJ2-7,TRBV7-2,TRBD2
TGTGCCAGCAGTGCAGGGTTGCAGACCCAGTACTTC,CASSAGLQTQYF,-,TRBJ2-5,TRBV6-1,-
TGTGCCAGCAGTTACGGGCAGACGGAGACCCAGTACTTC,CASSYGQTETQYF,once,TRBJ2-5,TRBV6-5,-
TGTGCCATCAGTGGCGGCAGAGGCACCGGGGAGCTGTTTTTT,CAISGGRGTGELFF,-,TRBJ2-2,TRBV10-3,-
TGTGCCAGCAGTTTAGAACCCGAGACCCAGTACTTC,CASSLEPETQYF,-,TRBJ2-5,TRBV28,-
TGCGCCAGCAGCCACTCGCCCGCGGATGAGCAGTTCTTC,CASSHSPADEQFF,-,TRBJ2-1,TRBV4-3,-
TGTGCCAGCAGCGTAGGGGGTAGCACAGATACGCAGTATTTT,CASSVGGSTDTQYF,-,TRBJ2-3,TRBV9,-
TGTGCCAGCAGCTCGCCTATAGTACCGGGCCCATCCTACGAGCAGTACTTC,CASSSPIVPGPSYEQYF,-,TRBJ2-7,TRBV11-3,-
TGTGCCACCAGCAGAGACCCAGCGGCCACAGATACGCAGTATTTT,CATSRDPAATDTQYF,-,TRBJ2-3,TRBV15,-
TGTGCCAGCAGTTTCCGGCTAGCTTCCTACAATGAGCAGTTCTTC,CASSFRLASYNEQFF,-,TRBJ2-1,TRBV28,-
TGTGCCAGCTCAAGGGACATTGAATACTCTGGAAACACCATATATTTT,CASSRDIEYSGNTIYF,-,TRBJ1-3,TRBV18,-
TGTGCCGACCTTTTAGGTCTCTCATTGAACACTGAAGCTTTCTTT,CADLLGLSLNTEAFF,few,TRBJ1-1,TRBV2,-
TGTGCCAGTAGTATACGGGGACAGGGGACCTACGAGCAGTACTTC,CASSIRGQGTYEQYF,-,TRBJ2-7,TRBV19,TRBD1
TGTGCCAGCAACCGACTAGCGGACCTTCTAACCTACAATGAGCAGTTCTTC,CASNRLADLLTYNEQFF,-,TRBJ2-1,TRBV9,TRBD2